This TCR beta chain was identified during a study of T cells after yellow fever vaccination. One entry per CDR3 protein, called by TCRdb with MiXCR from the 5' RACE reads. Seen here are some 160,000 distinct CDR3 sequences, approximately 9.7% observed once, and the top ten hold roughly a third. The V gene lost 1 base and the J gene lost 3 bases, with 15 bases spanning the gap. The CDR3 contains 16 residues. Germline CDR1 SGHAT, CDR2 FQNNGV. A few counts support this clonotype. The sequence was collected from a man aged 18 to 29 who received the YFV17D yellow fever vaccine. This chain connects TRBV11-2 to TRBJ1-1; no firm D call. The sample consisted of CD8+ T cells sorted from PBMCs, taken 45 days after the yellow fever booster vaccination. CDR3 DNA sequence: TGTGCCAGCAGCTTAGCTGGGTTTTTGGCCGACACTGAAGCTTTCTTT. It specifies CASSLAGFLADTEAFF.